Presented here are 26 T cell receptor beta chains from one specimen sequenced in a study of T-cell memory formation after mild COVID-19. TCRdb recomputed calls from the 5' RACE reads with MiXCR, one row per CDR3 protein. The data contain over 500,000 distinct CDR3 sequences, 17% of them singletons. The sequencing sample was made of PBMCs or a T cell subset sorted from them (not recorded which). These receptors were taken from an adult woman who had mild COVID-19 (a few samples of this study predate the infection). Cell type and time point are not known.

The chain has TRBV6-1 and TRBJ2-2; 11 bases align to TRBD2. CDR3 size: 16 residues. Unmatched junction bases numbered 3, after V lost 5 bases and J lost 1 base. From germline, CDR1 is MNHNS and CDR2 SASEGT. Written as DNA, the CDR3 is TGTGCCAGCAGTATCGGACTAGCGGGGAACACCGGGGAGCTGTTTTTT. This translates into CASSIGLAGNTGELFF.

The chain links TRBV13 to TRBJ2-7; 7 bases align to TRBD1. Unmatched junction bases numbered 9, after V lost 5 bases and J lost 2 bases. This CDR3 comprises 15 residues. Germline V gene sequence: CDR1 PRHDT, CDR2 FYEKMQ (reference sequence). The CDR3 nucleotides are TGTGCCAGCAGCCTAACCGGGACAGCTCCCTACGAGCAGTACTTC. Residues: CASSLTGTAPYEQYF.

The chain links TRBV6-5 to TRBJ2-5, with TRBD1 matching over 10 bases. Per the germline V gene, CDR1 is MNHEY and CDR2 is SVGAGI. With V trimmed by 6 bases and J by 4 bases, 5 bases remained unmatched. This CDR3 comprises 14 residues. This CDR3 reads CASRKDRGRETQYF. CDR3 DNA sequence: TGTGCCAGCAGAAAAGACAGGGGGCGAGAGACCCAGTACTTC.

CDR3 amino acids: CASSLFRQGGEETQYF. The CDR3 region has the DNA TGTGCCAGCAGCTTGTTCCGACAGGGCGGAGAAGAGACCCAGTACTTC. The V gene is TRBV5-6, the J gene TRBJ2-5; 7 bases align to TRBD1. The CDR3 sequence is 16 residues long. Germline V gene lookup returns CDR1 SGHDT and CDR2 YYEEEE. V was clipped by 1 base and J by 3 bases; unmatched bases: 9.

This clonotype has only a few counts. The CDR3 nucleotides are TGTGCCAGCAGCTATCCGGGAGCGGGAGATCGCTACAATGAGCAGTTCTTC. Translated: CASSYPGAGDRYNEQFF. The rearrangement uses TRBV7-8 and TRBJ2-1; 8 positions agree with TRBD2. The CDR3 contains 17 residues. Germline V gives CDR1 SGHVS, CDR2 FQNEAQ. V was pared by 4 bases and J by 3 bases, with 11 bases of the junction left unmatched.

This clonotype has just a few counts. The CDR3: CSAGILRGYEQYF. DNA of the CDR3: TGCAGCGCCGGGATACTCAGGGGATACGAGCAGTACTTC. The chain is built from TRBV29-1 and TRBJ2-7; D is perhaps TRBD1 (6 bases). The V gene lost 7 bases and the J gene lost 4 bases, with 17 bases spanning the gap. The germline gives CDR1 SQVTM, CDR2 ANQGSEA. This CDR3 spans 13 amino acids.

This chain uses TRBV6-2 or TRBV6-3 with TRBJ1-4; D is ambiguous. V was clipped by 0 bases and J by 7 bases, with 6 bases between them. The CDR3 spans 13 residues. CDR1 and CDR2 from the germline V gene are MNHEY and SVGEGT. For the CDR3, the DNA is TGTGCCAGCAGTTACTCTGGGCCTGAAAAACTGTTTTTT. This translates into CASSYSGPEKLFF.

V is TRBV5-4 and J is TRBJ1-6, with a possible D match to TRBD1 (5 bases). The CDR3 totals 16 residues. Germline CDR1 SGHNT, CDR2 YYREEE (reference sequence). V was trimmed by 0 bases and J by 2 bases, leaving 9 bases between them. In DNA, the CDR3 is TGTGCCAGCAGCTTGGAAGGGGCGACCTATAATTCACCCCTCCACTTT. It specifies CASSLEGATYNSPLHF.

This clonotype was counted only a few times. The J gene is TRBJ2-7, the V gene TRBV5-1, with no clear D. Trimming took 4 bases from V and 2 from J, leaving 10 bases between them. Germline loops: CDR1 SGHRS, CDR2 YFSETQ. The CDR3 has 13 amino acids. The CDR3 DNA reads as TGCGCCAGCAGCCCCGACTCAGCCTACGAGCAGTACTTC. As protein: CASSPDSAYEQYF. Filled out from reference TRBV5-1 and TRBJ2-7, the complete variable domain reads KAGVTQTPRYLIKTRGQQVTLSCSPISGHRSVSWYQQTPGQGLQFLFEYFSETQRNKGNFPGRFSGRQFSNSRSEMNVSTLELGDSALYLCASSPDSAYEQYFGPGTRLTVT.

This chain joins TRBV5-8 and TRBJ1-1; 9 bases agree with TRBD1. V lost 2 bases to trimming and J lost 3 bases; unmatched junction nucleotides: 8. Per the germline V gene, CDR1 is SGHTS and CDR2 is YDEGEE. The CDR3 totals 16 residues. The CDR3 is CASSFKTGGADTEAFF. The CDR3 DNA is TGTGCCAGCAGCTTCAAAACAGGGGGCGCGGACACTGAAGCTTTCTTT.

The chain recombines TRBV6-1 with TRBJ2-1, with 11 positions matching TRBD1. Losses at the gene ends were 0 bases for V and 3 bases for J; bases not matched to a gene: 7. The CDR3 runs to 18 residues. From germline, CDR1 is MNHNS and CDR2 SASEGT. CDR3 sequence reads: CASSEAFGGTGGYNEQFF. The CDR3 DNA sequence: TGTGCCAGCAGTGAAGCCTTTGGCGGGACAGGGGGCTACAATGAGCAGTTCTTC.

This clonotype has more than one count but fewer than ten. The chain couples TRBV7-9 to TRBJ2-5; D might be TRBD1 (5 bases). Trimming took off 1 base at V and 14 bases at J, with 14 bases between the two ends. The germline gives CDR1 SEHNR, CDR2 FQNEAQ (reference sequence). This CDR3 spans 12 amino acids. The CDR3 loop reads CASSLEATVIYF. The CDR3 bases are TGTGCCAGCAGCTTAGAAGCGACAGTTATTTACTTC. Full variable domain (rest looked up from reference TRBV7-9 and TRBJ2-5): DTGVSQNPRHKITKRGQNVTFRCDPISEHNRLYWYRQTLGQGPEFLTYFQNEAQLEKSRLLSDRFSAERPKGSFSTLEIQRTEQGDSAMYLCASSLEATVIYFGPGTRLLVL.

The J gene is TRBJ2-1, the V gene TRBV7-2; no firm D call. Trimming pared 5 bases from V and 8 bases from J, leaving 10 bases between. The CDR3 is 12 residues long. Germline-derived CDR1 and CDR2 are SGHTA and FQGNSA. The DNA of the CDR3 is TGTGCCAGCAGCCGCAGTCTCGATGAGCAGTTCTTC. Its protein is CASSRSLDEQFF. The variable domain in full, completed from reference TRBV7-2 and TRBJ2-1, reads GAGVSQSPSNKVTEKGKDVELRCDPISGHTALYWYRQSLGQGLEFLIYFQGNSAPDKSGLPSDRFSAERTGGSVSTLTIQRTQQEDSAVYLCASSRSLDEQFFGPGTRLTVL.

This clonotype was recorded many times. V gene TRBV7-2 combines with J gene TRBJ2-5; the match to TRBD2 covers 13 bases. The CDR3 spans 14 residues. The ends lost 3 bases at V and 5 bases at J; junction bases unmatched: 0. Germline V gives CDR1 SGHTA, CDR2 FQGNSA. CDR3 residues: CASSLTSGGETQYF. For the CDR3, the DNA is TGTGCCAGCAGCTTGACTAGCGGGGGGGAGACCCAGTACTTC.

This clonotype has a handful of counts. The chain joins TRBV27 to TRBJ2-1, with D maybe TRBD1 (5 bases). The CDR3 is 18 amino acids. Trimming pared 1 base from V and 4 bases from J, leaving 20 bases between. Germline V lookup: CDR1 MNHEY, CDR2 SMNVEV (reference sequence). The CDR3 nucleotides read TGTGCCAGCAGTTTATTTACCGCAGGGCAGCTATCATACAATGAGCAGTTCTTC. It translates to CASSLFTAGQLSYNEQFF.

This clonotype was seen a handful of times. This sequence joins TRBV6-2 or TRBV6-3 and TRBJ2-7, with 11 bases lining up with TRBD2. After removal of 0 bases from V and 2 bases from J, the junction contained 6 bases not matched to a gene. The CDR3 runs to 17 residues. CDR1 and CDR2 (germline): MNHEY, SVGEGT. The CDR3 bases are TGTGCCAGCAGTTACTCTAGCGGGAGGGCCGGTGCCTACGAGCAGTACTTC. Protein sequence: CASSYSSGRAGAYEQYF.

The sample holds a few counts of this clonotype. This chain joins TRBV9 and TRBJ1-2; D possibly corresponds to TRBD1 (5 bases). The V end was cut by 0 bases, the J end by 4 bases, with 10 bases between. Germline V gene sequence: CDR1 SGDLS, CDR2 YYNGEE. The CDR3 length is 14 residues. CDR3 DNA: TGTGCCAGCAGCGTAGGAAGGGGAGTCTATGGCTACACCTTC. It yields the protein CASSVGRGVYGYTF.

This clonotype was detected a few times. J is TRBJ2-3 and V is TRBV7-2; TRBD2 matches 8 bases. Germline V CDR1 and CDR2: SGHTA, FQGNSA. This CDR3 spans 16 amino acids. With 5 bases clipped from V and 2 bases from J, the junction kept 9 bases outside the gene matches. CDR3 region: CASSPGTSHYTDTQYF. The CDR3 nucleotides are TGTGCCAGCAGCCCGGGGACTAGTCATTACACAGATACGCAGTATTTT.

This clonotype was seen a handful of times. The chain recombines TRBV4-1 with TRBJ2-3; 9 positions match TRBD2. Germline CDR1 and CDR2: MGHRA and YSYEKL. The CDR3 spans 19 residues. V lost 0 bases, J lost 2 bases, and 12 bases stayed unmatched. DNA for the CDR3: TGCGCCAGCAGCCAAGATTCGGGGCTAGCGGGGAGATACACAGATACGCAGTATTTT. Its protein is CASSQDSGLAGRYTDTQYF.

This clonotype was seen more than once but under ten times. The chain uses TRBV9 and TRBJ1-3, with no clear D. Germline V CDR1 and CDR2: SGDLS, YYNGEE. V was pared by 4 bases and J by 1 base, with 9 bases between. This CDR3 has 14 amino acids. In DNA form, the CDR3 reads TGTGCCAGCAGCTCTGCGGGTTCTGGAAACACCATATATTTT. The encoded protein is CASSSAGSGNTIYF. Using reference TRBV9 and TRBJ1-3 for the parts outside the CDR3, the full variable domain is DSGVTQTPKHLITATGQRVTLRCSPRSGDLSVYWYQQSLDQGLQFLIQYYNGEERAKGNILERFSAQQFPDLHSELNLSSLELGDSALYFCASSSAGSGNTIYFGEGSWLTVV.

This sequence joins TRBV6-2 or TRBV6-3 and TRBJ2-6, with 11 bases that match TRBD2. The germline V gene has CDR1 MNHEY and CDR2 SVGEGT. This CDR3 spans 19 amino acids. After removal of 2 bases from V and 3 bases from J, the junction contained 9 bases not matched to a gene. CDR3 region: CASSYVALAGGSGANVLTF. The CDR3 DNA reads TGTGCCAGCAGTTACGTCGCGCTAGCGGGAGGCAGTGGGGCCAACGTCCTGACTTTC.

Only one count was recorded for this clonotype. This rearrangement joins TRBV27 to TRBJ1-1, with no clear D. The germline V and J ends were trimmed by 4 bases and 5 bases, with 20 bases remaining between them. The CDR3 loop spans 16 amino acids. Germline V gene sequence: CDR1 MNHEY, CDR2 SMNVEV (reference sequence). Here the CDR3 reads CASSSVNRPTGTEAFF. DNA for the CDR3: TGTGCCAGCAGTTCCGTGAATCGGCCGACTGGGACTGAAGCTTTCTTT.

J is TRBJ1-3 and V is TRBV7-2; tentative D call: TRBD1 (6 bases). Germline V gene data show CDR1 as SGHTA and CDR2 as FQGNSA. Trimming stripped 1 base from V and 0 bases from J, with 13 bases between. This CDR3 is 17 amino acids long. This CDR3 reads CASSLGQQGASGNTIYF. Here the CDR3 DNA reads TGTGCCAGCAGCTTAGGGCAACAGGGAGCCTCTGGAAACACCATATATTTT.

The V gene is TRBV20-1, the J gene TRBJ2-7; D possibly uses TRBD1 or TRBD2 (7 bases each). Between the trimmed V and J ends, which lost 8 bases and 3 bases, there was a span of 20 bases. The CDR3 runs to 14 residues. CDR1 is DFQATT and CDR2 is SNEGSKA in the germline V gene (reference sequence). The chain's CDR3 is CSIQGGERVYEQYF. CDR3 nucleotides: TGCAGTATCCAGGGGGGGGAGAGGGTCTACGAGCAGTACTTC.

This clonotype was detected a few times. The V gene is TRBV7-9, the J gene TRBJ2-3; D is perhaps TRBD1 (5 bases). CDR1 is SEHNR and CDR2 is FQNEAQ in the germline V gene (reference sequence). This CDR3 has 14 residues. V lost 4 bases to trimming and J lost 1 base, with 9 bases between them. CDR3: CASSSGFRTDTQYF. In DNA, the CDR3 is TGTGCCAGCAGCTCAGGGTTTCGCACAGATACGCAGTATTTT.

This clonotype occurred many times. This chain connects TRBV5-1 to TRBJ2-3; the match to TRBD2 covers 11 bases. The V gene end was trimmed by 2 bases and the J gene end by 5 bases; junction bases not matched to a gene: 7. Germline CDR1 reads SGHRS; CDR2 reads YFSETQ. The CDR3 totals 16 residues. The CDR3 spells CASSFSGGVQGDTQYF. DNA of the CDR3: TGCGCCAGCAGCTTTAGCGGGGGGGTCCAAGGAGATACGCAGTATTTT.